This TCR beta chain was captured by sequencing in a study of response to subunit inactivated influenza vaccine. TCRdb itself ran the RT-PCR reads through MiXCR, one entry per CDR3 protein. The table has about 700,000 distinct CDR3 sequences, 12% to 15% seen once. The V end lost 5 bases, the J end lost 1 base, and 8 bases lay between the germline ends. CDR1 and CDR2 (germline): SGHDN, FVKESK. CDR3 size: 13 residues. This TCR came from a man in his fifties who received an inactivated influenza vaccine. Sequences were derived from PBMCs from blood, sampled around 15 days before vaccination. The chain employs TRBV14 and TRBJ1-1, with D unclear. CDR3 amino acids: CASSYTWNTEAFF. The CDR3 region has the DNA TGTGCCAGCAGCTACACCTGGAACACTGAAGCTTTCTTT.